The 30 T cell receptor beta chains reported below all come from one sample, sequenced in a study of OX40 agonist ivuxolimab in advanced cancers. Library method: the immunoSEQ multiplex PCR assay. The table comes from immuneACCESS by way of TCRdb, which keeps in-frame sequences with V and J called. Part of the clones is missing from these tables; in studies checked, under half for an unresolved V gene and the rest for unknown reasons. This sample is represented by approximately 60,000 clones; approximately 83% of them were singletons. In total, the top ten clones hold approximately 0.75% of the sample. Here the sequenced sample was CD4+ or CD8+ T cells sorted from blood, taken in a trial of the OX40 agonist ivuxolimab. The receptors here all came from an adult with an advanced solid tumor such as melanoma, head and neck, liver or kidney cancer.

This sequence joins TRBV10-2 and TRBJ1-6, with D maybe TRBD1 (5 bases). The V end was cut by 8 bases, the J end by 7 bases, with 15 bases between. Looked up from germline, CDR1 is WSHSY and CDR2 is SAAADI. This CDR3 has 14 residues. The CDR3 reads CASEGPGRNSPLHF. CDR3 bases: TGCGCCAGCGAGGGACCGGGCAGGAATTCACCCCTCCACTTT.

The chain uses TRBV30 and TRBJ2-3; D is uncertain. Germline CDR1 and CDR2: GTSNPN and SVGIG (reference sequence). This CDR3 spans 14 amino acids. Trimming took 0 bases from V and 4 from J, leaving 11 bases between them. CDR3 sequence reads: CAWSVRIGADTQYF. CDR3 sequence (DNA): TGTGCCTGGAGTGTACGGATTGGCGCAGATACGCAGTATTTT.

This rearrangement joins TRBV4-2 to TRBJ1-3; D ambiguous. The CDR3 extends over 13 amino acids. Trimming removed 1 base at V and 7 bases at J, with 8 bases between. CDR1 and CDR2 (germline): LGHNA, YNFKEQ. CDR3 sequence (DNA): TGTGCCAGCAGCCAAGGTCCGTTGAACACCATATATTTT. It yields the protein CASSQGPLNTIYF.

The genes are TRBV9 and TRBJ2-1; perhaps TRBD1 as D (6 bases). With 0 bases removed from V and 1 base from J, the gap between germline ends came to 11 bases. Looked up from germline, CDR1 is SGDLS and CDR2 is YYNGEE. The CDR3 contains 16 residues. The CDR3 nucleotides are TGTGCCAGCAGCGTAGCGGCAGGGGTATCCTACAATGAGCAGTTCTTC. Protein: CASSVAAGVSYNEQFF.

The CDR3 is CASSPGQTVYGYTF. As DNA, the CDR3 is TGTGCCAGCAGCCCGGGACAGACAGTTTATGGCTACACCTTC. The gene calls are TRBV6-6 and TRBJ1-2; 7 nucleotides match TRBD1. V trimming: 6 bases; J trimming: 5 bases; junction bases outside the gene matches: 9. Germline loops: CDR1 MNHNY, CDR2 SVGAGI (reference sequence). The CDR3 contains 14 residues.

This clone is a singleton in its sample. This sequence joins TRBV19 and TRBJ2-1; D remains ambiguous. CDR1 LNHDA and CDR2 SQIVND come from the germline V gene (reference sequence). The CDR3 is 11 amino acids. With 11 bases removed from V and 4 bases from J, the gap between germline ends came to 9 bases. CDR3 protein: CAVAAYNEQFF. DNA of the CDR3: TGTGCCGTGGCTGCTTACAATGAGCAGTTCTTC. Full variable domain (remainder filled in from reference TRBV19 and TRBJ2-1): DGGITQSPKYLFRKEGQNVTLSCEQNLNHDAMYWYRQDPGQGLRLIYYSQIVNDFQKGDIAEGYSVSREKKESFPLTVTSAQKNPTAFYLCAVAAYNEQFFGPGTRLTVL.

The CDR3 is CASSQEGARGTKNIQYF. For the CDR3, the DNA is TGTGCCAGCAGCCAAGAAGGAGCTCGGGGGACCAAAAACATTCAGTACTTC. The J gene is TRBJ2-4, the V gene TRBV4-2; TRBD2 is a possible D gene (6 bases). The CDR3 length is 17 residues. Germline V gene data show CDR1 as LGHNA and CDR2 as YNFKEQ. Deletions cut 0 bases from V and 2 bases from J, with 14 bases between.

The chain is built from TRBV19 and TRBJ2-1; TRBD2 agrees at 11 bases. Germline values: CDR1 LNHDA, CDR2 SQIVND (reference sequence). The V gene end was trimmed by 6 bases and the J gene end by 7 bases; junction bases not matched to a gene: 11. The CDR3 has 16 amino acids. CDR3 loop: CASSPAGLAGGNEQFF. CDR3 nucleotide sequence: TGTGCCAGTAGCCCGGCGGGGCTAGCGGGAGGTAATGAGCAGTTCTTC.

CDR3 nucleotide sequence: TGTGCCACCAGCAGAGGGCGGGGGGGTTCCTACGAGCAGTACTTC. It is translated as CATSRGRGGSYEQYF. The chain uses TRBV15 and TRBJ2-7, with 9 bases matching TRBD2. CDR1 LNHNV and CDR2 YYDKDF come from the germline V gene (reference sequence). J was trimmed by 1 base and V by 1 base; bases with no gene match: 2. CDR3 length equals 15 residues.

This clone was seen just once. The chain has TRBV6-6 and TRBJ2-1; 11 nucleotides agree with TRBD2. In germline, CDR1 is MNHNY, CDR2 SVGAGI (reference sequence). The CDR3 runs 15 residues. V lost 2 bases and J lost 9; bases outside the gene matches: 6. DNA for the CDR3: TGTGCCAGCAGTTACAGTAGCGGGGGGGCACGTGAGCAGTTCTTC. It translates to CASSYSSGGAREQFF.

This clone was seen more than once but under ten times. This chain's CDR3 is CASMQGRSFGNTIYF. DNA of the CDR3: TGTGCCAGTATGCAGGGCAGGAGCTTTGGAAACACCATATATTTT. The chain combines TRBV19 with TRBJ1-3, with D perhaps TRBD1 (5 bases). This CDR3 comprises 15 residues. CDR1 is LNHDA and CDR2 is SQIVND in the germline V gene (reference sequence). The V end was cut by 7 bases, the J end by 3 bases, with 16 bases between.

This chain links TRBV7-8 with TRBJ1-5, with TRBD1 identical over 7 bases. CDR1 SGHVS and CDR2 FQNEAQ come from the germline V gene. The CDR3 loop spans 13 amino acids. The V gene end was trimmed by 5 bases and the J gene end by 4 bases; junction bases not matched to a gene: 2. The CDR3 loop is CASSMGQNQPQHF. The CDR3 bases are TGTGCCAGCAGCATGGGACAGAATCAGCCCCAGCATTTT.

CDR3: CASSGTSGRQETQYF. CDR3 in DNA: TGTGCCAGCAGCGGAACTAGCGGACGTCAAGAGACCCAGTACTTC. The chain combines TRBV9 with TRBJ2-5, with 8 bases lining up with TRBD2. From germline, CDR1 is SGDLS and CDR2 YYNGEE. Trimming took 3 bases from V and 2 from J; bases not matched to a gene: 6. CDR3 length: 15 residues.

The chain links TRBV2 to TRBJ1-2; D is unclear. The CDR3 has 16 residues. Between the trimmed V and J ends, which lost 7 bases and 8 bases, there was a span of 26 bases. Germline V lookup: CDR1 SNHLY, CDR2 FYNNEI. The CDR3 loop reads CASTSLRGSRLVGYTF. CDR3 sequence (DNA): TGTGCCAGCACCTCGCTCCGGGGTTCTAGGCTCGTGGGCTACACCTTC.

The CDR3 region is CASSSGVIGEKLFF. For the CDR3, the DNA is TGCGCCAGCAGCTCAGGGGTAATTGGTGAAAAACTGTTTTTT. The chain has TRBV5-1 and TRBJ1-4; D is perhaps TRBD1 (6 bases). V dropped 3 bases and J dropped 7 bases, with 13 bases sitting between them. This CDR3 is built from 14 residues. The V gene's germline CDR1 is SGHRS and CDR2 YFSETQ.

The CDR3 nucleotides are TGTGCCAGCAGCTTAAGAGGAAAGGGACCCAACCACAATGAGCAGTTCTTC. The encoded protein is CASSLRGKGPNHNEQFF. V gene TRBV7-8 combines with J gene TRBJ2-1; the D call may be TRBD1 or TRBD2 (5 bases each). The CDR3 consists of 17 residues. Per the germline V gene, CDR1 is SGHVS and CDR2 is FQNEAQ. Trimming shortened V by 2 bases and J by 5 bases, and 19 bases separated the two germline ends.

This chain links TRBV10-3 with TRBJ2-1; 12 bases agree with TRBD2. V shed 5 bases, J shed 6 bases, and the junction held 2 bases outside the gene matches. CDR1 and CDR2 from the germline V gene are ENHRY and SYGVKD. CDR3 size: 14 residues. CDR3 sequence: CAISTGLAGNEQFF. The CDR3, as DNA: TGTGCCATCAGTACGGGACTAGCGGGCAATGAGCAGTTCTTC.

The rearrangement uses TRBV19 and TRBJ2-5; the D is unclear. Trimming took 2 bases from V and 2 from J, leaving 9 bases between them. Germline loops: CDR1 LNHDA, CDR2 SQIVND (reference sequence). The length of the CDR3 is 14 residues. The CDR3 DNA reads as TGTGCCAGTAGTATACTGGGCCCGCAAGAGACCCAGTACTTC. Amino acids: CASSILGPQETQYF.

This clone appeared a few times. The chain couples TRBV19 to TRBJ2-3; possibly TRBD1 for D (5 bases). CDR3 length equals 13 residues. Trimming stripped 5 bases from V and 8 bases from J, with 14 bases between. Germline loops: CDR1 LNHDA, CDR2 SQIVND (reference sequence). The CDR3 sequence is CASSANPQGTQYF. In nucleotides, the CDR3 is TGTGCCAGTAGTGCTAATCCCCAGGGTACGCAGTATTTT.

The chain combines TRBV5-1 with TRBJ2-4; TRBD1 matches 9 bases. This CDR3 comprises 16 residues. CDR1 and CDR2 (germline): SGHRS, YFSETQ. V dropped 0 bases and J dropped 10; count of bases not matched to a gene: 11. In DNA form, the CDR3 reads TGCGCCAGCAGCTTGGCGGGACAGGGACAATTGAAAATTCAGTACTTC. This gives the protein CASSLAGQGQLKIQYF.

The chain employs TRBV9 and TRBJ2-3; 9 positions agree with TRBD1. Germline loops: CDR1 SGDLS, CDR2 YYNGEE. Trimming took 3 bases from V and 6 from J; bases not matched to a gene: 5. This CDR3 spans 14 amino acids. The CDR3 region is CASSDTGGPDTQYF. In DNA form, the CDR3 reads TGTGCCAGCAGCGATACAGGGGGCCCGGATACGCAGTATTTT.

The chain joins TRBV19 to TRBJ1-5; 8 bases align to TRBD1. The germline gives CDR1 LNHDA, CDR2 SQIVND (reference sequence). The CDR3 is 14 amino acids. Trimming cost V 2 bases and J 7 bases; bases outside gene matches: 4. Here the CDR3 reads CASSIQGATQPQHF. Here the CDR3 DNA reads TGTGCCAGTAGTATACAGGGGGCGACGCAGCCCCAGCATTTT. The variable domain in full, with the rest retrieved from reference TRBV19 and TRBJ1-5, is DGGITQSPKYLFRKEGQNVTLSCEQNLNHDAMYWYRQDPGQGLRLIYYSQIVNDFQKGDIAEGYSVSREKKESFPLTVTSAQKNPTAFYLCASSIQGATQPQHFGDGTRLSIL.

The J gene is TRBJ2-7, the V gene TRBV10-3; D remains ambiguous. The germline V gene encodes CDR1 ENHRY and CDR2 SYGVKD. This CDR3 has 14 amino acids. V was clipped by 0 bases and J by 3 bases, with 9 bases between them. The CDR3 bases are TGTGCCATCAGTGAGTCATACGGGCTCTACGAGCAGTACTTC. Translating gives CAISESYGLYEQYF.

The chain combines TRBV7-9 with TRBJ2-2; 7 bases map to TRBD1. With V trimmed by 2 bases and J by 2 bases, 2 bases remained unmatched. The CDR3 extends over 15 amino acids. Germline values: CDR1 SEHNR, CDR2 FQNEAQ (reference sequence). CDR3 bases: TGTGCCAGCAGCTTAAGGGGGCCAAACACCGGGGAGCTGTTTTTT. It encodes CASSLRGPNTGELFF.

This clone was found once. The CDR3 region has the DNA TGTGCCAGCAGTTTAAGACAGGGGACCCTTGACGGCTACACCTTC. Translated, it gives CASSLRQGTLDGYTF. The chain is built from TRBV27 and TRBJ1-2; 8 bases match TRBD1. Germline V gene sequence: CDR1 MNHEY, CDR2 SMNVEV (reference sequence). Trimming cost V 2 bases and J 8 bases; bases outside gene matches: 10. The CDR3 length is 15 residues.

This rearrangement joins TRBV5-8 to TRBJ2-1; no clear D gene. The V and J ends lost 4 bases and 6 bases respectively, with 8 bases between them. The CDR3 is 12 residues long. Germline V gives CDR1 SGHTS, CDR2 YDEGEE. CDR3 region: CASSLGINEQFF. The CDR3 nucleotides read TGTGCCAGCAGCCTTGGTATCAATGAGCAGTTCTTC.

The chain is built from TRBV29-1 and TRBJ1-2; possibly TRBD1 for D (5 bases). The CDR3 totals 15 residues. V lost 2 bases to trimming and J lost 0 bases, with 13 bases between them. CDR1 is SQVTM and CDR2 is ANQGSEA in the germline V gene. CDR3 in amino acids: CSVELVRVANYGYTF. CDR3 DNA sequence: TGCAGCGTTGAACTGGTCAGGGTCGCTAACTATGGCTACACCTTC.

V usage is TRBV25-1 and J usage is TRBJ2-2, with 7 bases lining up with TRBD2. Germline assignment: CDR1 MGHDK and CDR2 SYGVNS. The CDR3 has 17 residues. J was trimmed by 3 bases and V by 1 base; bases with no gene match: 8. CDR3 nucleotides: TGTGCCAGCAGTGAATCCAAAGCGGGACCTTACACCGGGGAGCTGTTTTTT. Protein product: CASSESKAGPYTGELFF.

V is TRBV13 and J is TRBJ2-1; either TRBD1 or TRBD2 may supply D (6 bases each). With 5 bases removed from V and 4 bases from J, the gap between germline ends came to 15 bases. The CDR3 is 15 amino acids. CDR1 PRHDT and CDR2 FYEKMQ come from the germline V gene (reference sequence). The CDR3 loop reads CASSPRGPFYNEQFF. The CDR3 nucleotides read TGTGCCAGCAGCCCCCGGGGGCCCTTTTACAATGAGCAGTTCTTC.

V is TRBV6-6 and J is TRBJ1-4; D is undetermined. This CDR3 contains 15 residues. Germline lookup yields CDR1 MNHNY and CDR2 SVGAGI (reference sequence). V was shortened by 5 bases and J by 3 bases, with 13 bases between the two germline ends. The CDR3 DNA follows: TGTGCCAGCAGTGGGCAGGATCGGGCTAATGAAAAACTGTTTTTT. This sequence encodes CASSGQDRANEKLFF.